A selection of T cell receptor beta chains follows, all from one sample in a study of blood T cell repertoires in COVID-19. Clones were read by immunoSEQ multiplex PCR, and TCRdb kept only the in-frame ones, dropping some. This sample has about 250,000 clones, with 86% found just once. Sequenced: PBMCs or T cells enriched from blood (not recorded which). These receptors were obtained from a man between 35 and 55 years old who had recovered from COVID-19. Each CDR3 is given with its conserved first and last residue. A D gene is named only where the DNA matches it firmly. The listing skips clone size in some rows; elsewhere it reads once, few, many or a size class.

CDR3 protein: CASSLERATNEKLFF
CDR3 DNA: TGTGCCAGCAGCTTAGAGAGGGCCACTAATGAAAAACTGTTTTTT
V gene: TRBV7-9
J gene: TRBJ1-4
D gene: NA
clone size: NA

CDR3 protein: CASSQATSGGPDTQYF
CDR3 DNA: TGTGCCAGCAGCCAAGCCACTAGCGGGGGACCAGATACGCAGTATTTT
V gene: TRBV3-1/TRBV3-2
J gene: TRBJ2-3
D gene: TRBD2
clone size: NA

CDR3 protein: CASSSGGAYEQYF
CDR3 DNA: TGTGCCAGCAGTAGCGGGGGGGCCTACGAGCAGTACTTC
V gene: TRBV7-2
J gene: TRBJ2-7
D gene: TRBD2
clone size: NA

CDR3 protein: CASSQRQGGGYTF
CDR3 DNA: TGTGCCAGCAGCCAAAGACAGGGCGGCGGCTACACCTTC
V gene: TRBV16
J gene: TRBJ1-2
D gene: TRBD1
clone size: few

CDR3 protein: CASIGTSGSPGRPDTQYF
CDR3 DNA: TGTGCCAGCATCGGGACTAGCGGGAGCCCAGGGAGGCCAGATACGCAGTATTTT
V gene: TRBV2
J gene: TRBJ2-3
D gene: TRBD2
clone size: few

CDR3 protein: CASSHYLAVQETQYF
CDR3 DNA: TGCGCCAGCAGCCATTATCTAGCGGTCCAAGAGACCCAGTACTTC
V gene: TRBV4-3
J gene: TRBJ2-5
D gene: TRBD2
clone size: NA

CDR3 protein: CASSLAGLTEAFF
CDR3 DNA: TGTGCCAGCAGCTTGGCAGGGCTGACTGAAGCTTTCTTT
V gene: TRBV5-4
J gene: TRBJ1-1
D gene: NA
clone size: once

CDR3 protein: CASTRGMRDQETQYF
CDR3 DNA: TGTGCCAGCACCAGGGGGATGCGGGACCAAGAGACCCAGTACTTC
V gene: TRBV3-1/TRBV3-2
J gene: TRBJ2-5
D gene: TRBD1
clone size: once

CDR3 protein: CAWDRGVGQPQHF
CDR3 DNA: TGTGCCTGGGACAGGGGTGTAGGTCAGCCCCAGCATTTT
V gene: TRBV30
J gene: TRBJ1-5
D gene: TRBD1
clone size: NA

CDR3 protein: CASSLGLGTAGYEQYF
CDR3 DNA: TGCGCCAGCAGCTTGGGTCTCGGGACAGCGGGTTACGAGCAGTACTTC
V gene: TRBV5-1
J gene: TRBJ2-7
D gene: NA
clone size: once

CDR3 protein: CASSQTGGLGYTF
CDR3 DNA: TGTGCCAGCAGCCAGACCGGGGGTCTGGGCTACACCTTC
V gene: TRBV3-1/TRBV3-2
J gene: TRBJ1-2
D gene: NA
clone size: NA

CDR3 protein: CASSPLQGRVGNEQFF
CDR3 DNA: TGTGCCAGCAGCCCCCTACAGGGACGCGTGGGCAATGAGCAGTTCTTC
V gene: TRBV14
J gene: TRBJ2-1
D gene: NA
clone size: NA

CDR3 protein: CASSLEISAVQFF
CDR3 DNA: TGCGCCAGCAGCTTGGAGATTAGTGCGGTGCAGTTCTTC
V gene: TRBV5-1
J gene: TRBJ2-1
D gene: NA
clone size: NA

CDR3 protein: CAWSVLDSQQYF
CDR3 DNA: TGTGCCTGGAGTGTGTTAGACAGCCAGCAGTACTTC
V gene: TRBV30
J gene: TRBJ2-7
D gene: NA
clone size: few

CDR3 protein: CASSRDRGQPQHF
CDR3 DNA: TGTGCCAGCAGCCGGGACAGGGGTCAGCCCCAGCATTTT
V gene: TRBV6-5
J gene: TRBJ1-5
D gene: TRBD1
clone size: NA

CDR3 protein: CASSLVQTSGDQETQYF
CDR3 DNA: TGTGCCAGCAGCTTGGTTCAGACTAGCGGGGACCAAGAGACCCAGTACTTC
V gene: TRBV5-8
J gene: TRBJ2-5
D gene: TRBD2
clone size: NA

CDR3 protein: CASSFGTLNQPQHF
CDR3 DNA: TGTGCCAGCAGCTTCGGGACACTCAATCAGCCCCAGCATTTT
V gene: TRBV7-2
J gene: TRBJ1-5
D gene: NA
clone size: NA

CDR3 protein: CSVAPGGLGNTIYF
CDR3 DNA: TGCAGCGTGGCTCCAGGGGGTCTGGGAAACACCATATATTTT
V gene: TRBV29-1
J gene: TRBJ1-3
D gene: TRBD1
clone size: NA

CDR3 protein: CATSREQGGVAEKLFF
CDR3 DNA: TGTGCCACCAGCAGAGAACAGGGAGGGGTAGCTGAAAAACTGTTTTTT
V gene: TRBV15
J gene: TRBJ1-4
D gene: NA
clone size: NA

CDR3 protein: CASSLQGGVNEQFF
CDR3 DNA: TGTGCCAGCAGCTTGCAGGGGGGCGTCAATGAGCAGTTCTTC
V gene: TRBV5-4
J gene: TRBJ2-1
D gene: NA
clone size: NA

CDR3 protein: CASSQSRDSPLHF
CDR3 DNA: TGTGCCAGCAGCCAAAGTCGAGATTCACCCCTCCACTTT
V gene: TRBV3-1/TRBV3-2
J gene: TRBJ1-6
D gene: NA
clone size: NA

CDR3 protein: CASSADRFTSYGYTF
CDR3 DNA: TGTGCCAGCAGCGCCGATAGGTTCACTAGCTATGGCTACACCTTC
V gene: TRBV2
J gene: TRBJ1-2
D gene: NA
clone size: few

CDR3 protein: CASGSQGDGEAFF
CDR3 DNA: TGTGCCAGCGGCTCCCAGGGGGATGGTGAAGCTTTCTTT
V gene: TRBV7-8
J gene: TRBJ1-1
D gene: TRBD1
clone size: NA

CDR3 protein: CASNRGTYNEQFF
CDR3 DNA: TGTGCCAGCAACCGGGGGACCTACAATGAGCAGTTCTTC
V gene: TRBV6-5
J gene: TRBJ2-1
D gene: NA
clone size: once

CDR3 protein: CASSLAAGTVLDEKLFF
CDR3 DNA: TGTGCCAGCAGCTTAGCCGCTGGGACAGTTTTAGATGAAAAACTGTTTTTT
V gene: TRBV11-2
J gene: TRBJ1-4
D gene: TRBD1
clone size: NA

CDR3 protein: CASSLGRGTDTQYF
CDR3 DNA: TGTGCCAGCAGCCTCGGCAGGGGCACAGATACGCAGTATTTT
V gene: TRBV3-1/TRBV3-2
J gene: TRBJ2-3
D gene: NA
clone size: once

CDR3 protein: CASSLEAGVKNIQYF
CDR3 DNA: TGTGCCAGCAGCTTAGAAGCGGGAGTCAAAAACATTCAGTACTTC
V gene: TRBV7-2
J gene: TRBJ2-4
D gene: TRBD2
clone size: NA

CDR3 protein: CASSFSPGQGAYGYTF
CDR3 DNA: TGTGCCAGCAGCTTTTCTCCGGGACAGGGGGCTTATGGCTACACCTTC
V gene: TRBV5-5
J gene: TRBJ1-2
D gene: TRBD1
clone size: NA

CDR3 protein: CASRLSGGAFNTGELFF
CDR3 DNA: TGTGCCAGCAGGTTAAGCGGGGGGGCCTTCAACACCGGGGAGCTGTTTTTT
V gene: TRBV2
J gene: TRBJ2-2
D gene: TRBD2
clone size: once

CDR3 protein: CASSQAGTGGRAEAFF
CDR3 DNA: TGTGCCAGCAGCCAAGCTGGGACAGGGGGCAGGGCTGAAGCTTTCTTT
V gene: TRBV3-1/TRBV3-2
J gene: TRBJ1-1
D gene: TRBD1
clone size: NA

CDR3 protein: CASSEGQLNQPQHF
CDR3 DNA: TGTGCCAGCAGCGAGGGACAACTCAATCAGCCCCAGCATTTT
V gene: TRBV7-9
J gene: TRBJ1-5
D gene: NA
clone size: once

CDR3 protein: CASSPPRGQGAPEAFF
CDR3 DNA: TGTGCCAGCAGCCCCCCTAGGGGACAGGGGGCTCCTGAAGCTTTCTTT
V gene: TRBV7-3
J gene: TRBJ1-1
D gene: TRBD1
clone size: NA

CDR3 protein: CASSPPGSGFYYEQYF
CDR3 DNA: TGTGCCAGCAGCCCCCCGGGTAGCGGGTTCTACTACGAGCAGTACTTC
V gene: TRBV28
J gene: TRBJ2-7
D gene: TRBD2
clone size: NA

CDR3 protein: CASSPRTAAHLGDEQFF
CDR3 DNA: TGTGCCAGCAGTCCAAGGACAGCCGCCCACCTAGGGGATGAGCAGTTCTTC
V gene: TRBV27
J gene: TRBJ2-1
D gene: NA
clone size: NA

CDR3 protein: CAISSGTSRTDTQYF
CDR3 DNA: TGTGCCATCAGCTCAGGGACTAGCCGCACAGATACGCAGTATTTT
V gene: TRBV10-3
J gene: TRBJ2-3
D gene: TRBD2
clone size: NA

CDR3 protein: CAWMGHGNSPLHF
CDR3 DNA: TGTGCCTGGATGGGACATGGTAATTCACCCCTCCACTTT
V gene: TRBV30
J gene: TRBJ1-6
D gene: NA
clone size: NA

CDR3 protein: CASSLRSGGAYNEQFF
CDR3 DNA: TGTGCCAGCAGCCTCCGTAGTGGGGGGGCCTACAATGAGCAGTTCTTC
V gene: TRBV11-2
J gene: TRBJ2-1
D gene: TRBD2
clone size: NA

CDR3 protein: CACTGQVGPGELFF
CDR3 DNA: TGTGCCTGTACGGGACAGGTCGGGCCCGGGGAGCTGTTTTTT
V gene: TRBV30
J gene: TRBJ2-2
D gene: TRBD1
clone size: NA

CDR3 protein: CASSLGASGRMDEQFF
CDR3 DNA: TGCGCCAGCAGCCTGGGGGCTAGCGGGAGAATGGATGAGCAGTTCTTC
V gene: TRBV5-1
J gene: TRBJ2-1
D gene: TRBD2
clone size: few

CDR3 protein: CASGSGTGAFF
CDR3 DNA: TGTGCCAGTGGGTCAGGAACCGGAGCTTTCTTT
V gene: TRBV19
J gene: TRBJ1-1
D gene: NA
clone size: once

CDR3 protein: CASRPGQGPEFF
CDR3 DNA: TGTGCCAGCAGACCGGGACAGGGCCCGGAGTTCTTC
V gene: TRBV7-9
J gene: TRBJ2-1
D gene: TRBD1
clone size: NA

CDR3 protein: CAIKGLDSYEQYF
CDR3 DNA: TGTGCCATCAAGGGACTAGATTCTTACGAGCAGTACTTC
V gene: TRBV10-3
J gene: TRBJ2-7
D gene: TRBD2
clone size: many

CDR3 protein: CASSSLAGGPGNEQFF
CDR3 DNA: TGCGCCAGCAGCTCTTTAGCGGGGGGGCCGGGAAATGAGCAGTTCTTC
V gene: TRBV5-1
J gene: TRBJ2-1
D gene: TRBD2
clone size: NA

CDR3 protein: CASSPVSRQPGYTF
CDR3 DNA: TGTGCCAGCTCACCAGTGTCGAGGCAACCTGGCTACACCTTC
V gene: TRBV18
J gene: TRBJ1-2
D gene: NA
clone size: NA

CDR3 protein: CASSLGTRGLTDTQYF
CDR3 DNA: TGCGCCAGCAGCCTGGGGACTCGAGGGCTCACAGATACGCAGTATTTT
V gene: TRBV4-3
J gene: TRBJ2-3
D gene: NA
clone size: NA

CDR3 protein: CASRWDRVDYGYTF
CDR3 DNA: TGTGCCAGCAGATGGGACAGGGTAGACTATGGCTACACCTTC
V gene: TRBV28
J gene: TRBJ1-2
D gene: TRBD1
clone size: NA

CDR3 protein: CASSQPGQGLAEQYF
CDR3 DNA: TGTGCCAGCAGCCAACCGGGACAAGGTCTGGCCGAGCAGTACTTC
V gene: TRBV5-5
J gene: TRBJ2-7
D gene: NA
clone size: NA